This T cell receptor beta chain was sequenced in a study of T cells in Graves' hyperthyroidism and ophthalmopathy. The V and J ends lost 1 base and 1 base respectively, with 17 bases between them. The CDR3 runs 17 residues. Germline V gene lookup returns CDR1 DFQATT and CDR2 SNEGSKA (reference sequence). Researchers amplified the TCR beta CDR3 regions from RNA transcripts. The HTBI primer set drove a first-round RT-PCR of the TCR CDR3. TCRdb redid the calling of the multiplex PCR reads with MiXCR, one entry per CDR3 protein. The data hold around 400,000 distinct CDR3 sequences, with 13% observed a single time. Study results and limitations: A 13 V-J model separated ophthalmopathy from stable hyperthyroidism.

About this clonotype: Its target is not known.

The clonotype comes from a woman aged 18-30 years with Graves' hyperthyroidism. V is TRBV20-1 and J is TRBJ1-5; a weak D match, TRBD1 (5 bases). Sequencing input: blood. This CDR3 is CSARGAGDSPSNQPQHF. For the CDR3, the DNA is TGCAGTGCTAGAGGAGCGGGGGACTCGCCGAGCAATCAGCCCCAGCATTTT.